This TCR beta chain was identified in a study of Graves' ophthalmopathy and Graves' hyperthyroidism. Germline V gives CDR1 MNHEY, CDR2 SVGAGI. The junction had 5 bases not matched to a gene; V was cut back by 1 base and J by 1 base. The CDR3 is 16 amino acids. Beta-chain TCR CDR3 regions were amplified from RNA transcripts. The workflow started with a first-round RT-PCR run with HTBI primers and then moved on to a second-round multiplex PCR. TCRdb re-analysed the multiplex PCR reads in MiXCR, keeping a single row per CDR3 protein. The sample lists over 150,000 distinct CDR3 sequences; 30% to 45% were seen once.

Sample: peripheral blood. The chain recombines TRBV6-5 with TRBJ1-1; TRBD1 aligns across 8 bases. The receptor was isolated from a middle-aged woman with Graves' ophthalmopathy. The CDR3 is CASSYLTGVTNTEAFF. The CDR3, as DNA: TGTGCCAGCAGTTACTTGACAGGGGTAACGAACACTGAAGCTTTCTTT.